The 32 T cell receptor beta chains in this list originate from one sample, sequenced in a study of T-cell reconstitution after alpha-beta-depleted transplantation in children. The TCRbeta library was prepared with unique molecular identifiers. TCRdb reanalysed the PCR reads using MiXCR and keeps one entry per CDR3 protein. In the table there are roughly 350,000 distinct CDR3 sequences, 10% to 13% of which are singletons. This specimen consisted of PBMCs from the stem cell graft donor, obtained from the stem cell graft. All receptors derive from a human donor who donated a stem cell graft to a child with acute lymphoblastic leukemia.

The genes are TRBV7-9 and TRBJ2-7; possible D gene TRBD2, 6 bases. Trimming removed 5 bases at V and 4 bases at J, with 15 bases between. Germline V gene data show CDR1 as SEHNR and CDR2 as FQNEAQ (reference sequence). CDR3 length: 14 residues. The CDR3 DNA is TGTGCCAGCAGCGCGCCGGGACTGGCATACGAGCAGTACTTC. Protein: CASSAPGLAYEQYF. The full variable domain, completed using reference TRBV7-9 and TRBJ2-7, is DTGVSQNPRHKITKRGQNVTFRCDPISEHNRLYWYRQTLGQGPEFLTYFQNEAQLEKSRLLSDRFSAERPKGSFSTLEIQRTEQGDSAMYLCASSAPGLAYEQYFGPGTRLTVT.

Only a few counts were recorded for this clonotype. This rearrangement joins TRBV20-1 to TRBJ2-2, with 10 bases matching TRBD2. CDR3 length equals 18 residues. Germline CDR1 is DFQATT and CDR2 is SNEGSKA (reference sequence). With V trimmed by 0 bases and J by 2 bases, 9 bases remained unmatched. The CDR3 coding sequence is TGCAGTGCTAGAGATCGGATAGCGGGAGGCCAAAACACCGGGGAGCTGTTTTTT. Translation: CSARDRIAGGQNTGELFF.

This clonotype turned up a few times. The genes are TRBV7-8 and TRBJ2-2; 10 nucleotides agree with TRBD2. The CDR3 has 17 residues. The V segment lost 0 bases and the J segment 4 bases; nucleotides outside the gene matches: 5. Germline V gene lookup returns CDR1 SGHVS and CDR2 FQNEAQ. The CDR3 region has the DNA TGTGCCAGCAGCTTAGCGCTAGCGGGAGTTGTCACCGGGGAGCTGTTTTTT. Its protein product is CASSLALAGVVTGELFF. Full variable domain (remainder filled in from reference TRBV7-8 and TRBJ2-2): GAGVSQSPRYKVAKRGQDVALRCDPISGHVSLFWYQQALGQGPEFLTYFQNEAQLDKSGLPSDRFFAERPEGSVSTLKIQRTQQEDSAVYLCASSLALAGVVTGELFFGEGSRLTVL.

Ten or more counts support this clonotype. The chain recombines TRBV12-3 or TRBV12-4 with TRBJ1-3; the D is unclear. The CDR3 loop spans 14 amino acids. Trimming cost V 2 bases and J 4 bases, with 9 bases left between them. CDR3: CASSLPERGNTIYF. In nucleotides, the CDR3 is TGTGCCAGCAGTTTACCAGAGCGAGGAAACACCATATATTTT.

This clonotype was seen more than once but under ten times. This chain connects TRBV12-3 or TRBV12-4 to TRBJ2-2, with 7 positions matching TRBD1. CDR3 size: 15 residues. The V segment lost 8 bases and the J segment 1 base; nucleotides outside the gene matches: 7. Here the CDR3 DNA reads TGTGCCAGCCGGGGACAGTCCGGGAACACCGGGGAGCTGTTTTTT. This sequence encodes CASRGQSGNTGELFF.

V and J are TRBV12-3 or TRBV12-4 and TRBJ2-1; D gene unclear. The V and J ends lost 3 bases and 2 bases respectively, with 8 bases between them. This CDR3 region has 14 residues. The CDR3 reads CASSFRRTYNEQFF. DNA of the CDR3: TGTGCCAGCAGTTTTAGGCGGACCTACAATGAGCAGTTCTTC.

This clonotype turned up a few times. The CDR3 DNA sequence: TGTGCCAGCAGCCGCCTAGATTTAAGCACAGATACGCAGTATTTT. This encodes CASSRLDLSTDTQYF. The V call is TRBV28, the J call TRBJ2-3, with D uncertain. The CDR3 sequence is 15 residues long. CDR1 and CDR2 from the germline V gene are MDHEN and SYDVKM. V was shortened by 6 bases and J by 0 bases, with 13 bases between the two germline ends.

The chain carries TRBV12-3 or TRBV12-4 and TRBJ1-2, with D unresolved. The CDR3 totals 14 residues. The V end was cut by 5 bases, the J end by 8 bases, with 18 bases between. The CDR3 is CASSPSRSLYGYTF. In DNA, the CDR3 is TGTGCCAGCAGTCCCTCGAGGTCCCTCTACGGCTACACCTTC.

There are many counts of this clonotype. V usage is TRBV27 and J usage is TRBJ1-3, with no clear D. This CDR3 comprises 14 residues. V shed 0 bases and J shed 1 base, with 4 bases lying between them. Germline V gives CDR1 MNHEY, CDR2 SMNVEV (reference sequence). The CDR3 DNA sequence: TGTGCCAGCAGTTTATCAGGGTCTGGAAACACCATATATTTT. Translation: CASSLSGSGNTIYF.

The chain has TRBV12-3 or TRBV12-4 and TRBJ1-2; D gene uncertain. Trimming removed 6 bases at V and 2 bases at J, with 10 bases between. The CDR3 loop spans 13 amino acids. The CDR3 sequence: CASRPDGNYGYTF. The CDR3 DNA follows: TGTGCCAGCAGGCCGGACGGGAACTATGGCTACACCTTC.

This clonotype was seen a handful of times. The rearrangement joins TRBV7-2 to TRBJ2-5; 11 bases fit TRBD2. This CDR3 is built from 15 residues. Trimming cost V 4 bases and J 6 bases; bases outside gene matches: 7. The germline gives CDR1 SGHTA, CDR2 FQGNSA. The CDR3 DNA reads TGTGCCAGCAGCTCGACTAGCGGGGCCGGCCAGACCCAGTACTTC. It codes for CASSSTSGAGQTQYF.

The V and J genes are TRBV4-3 and TRBJ1-5, with TRBD1 matching over 9 bases. Unmatched junction bases numbered 9, after V lost 5 bases and J lost 7 bases. The length of the CDR3 is 15 residues. Germline V gene lookup returns CDR1 LGHNA and CDR2 YSLEER. CDR3 nucleotide sequence: TGCGCCAGCAGCAGACGACAGGGGGGAGGCCAGCCCCAGCATTTT. Residues: CASSRRQGGGQPQHF.

This clonotype was counted at least ten times. The rearrangement uses TRBV19 and TRBJ1-2, with TRBD1 identical over 8 bases. Per the germline V gene, CDR1 is LNHDA and CDR2 is SQIVND (reference sequence). V lost 5 bases and J lost 2; bases outside the gene matches: 1. The CDR3 runs to 13 residues. CDR3 sequence: CASSGQGNYGYTF. The CDR3 DNA reads as TGTGCCAGTAGTGGACAGGGCAACTATGGCTACACCTTC.

This clonotype was observed many times. This chain joins TRBV5-1 and TRBJ2-1; 8 bases are shared with TRBD2. Germline V gene data show CDR1 as SGHRS and CDR2 as YFSETQ. This CDR3 is built from 15 residues. Unmatched junction bases numbered 2, after V lost 0 bases and J lost 3 bases. The CDR3 DNA is TGCGCCAGCAGCTTGGAGCTAGCGGGCTACAATGAGCAGTTCTTC. Its protein is CASSLELAGYNEQFF.

A few counts support this clonotype. Here the CDR3 DNA reads TGTGCTAGTGGCCGGTCGGCGGGAGCCAAAAACATTCAGTACTTC. Residues: CASGRSAGAKNIQYF. The chain couples TRBV12-5 to TRBJ2-4; D may be TRBD2 (5 bases). This CDR3 comprises 15 residues. CDR1 is LGHNT and CDR2 is FRNRAP in the germline V gene. Trimming cost V 6 bases and J 0 bases, with 12 bases left between them.

The chain couples TRBV29-1 to TRBJ2-5; D call uncertain. Trimming stripped 6 bases from V and 11 bases from J, with 13 bases between. The CDR3 runs 10 residues. Germline loops: CDR1 SQVTM, CDR2 ANQGSEA. CDR3 residues: CSVLHGVQYF. The CDR3 DNA is TGCAGCGTATTACATGGGGTGCAGTACTTC.

The chain is built from TRBV11-2 and TRBJ2-7; TRBD2 is a possible D gene (7 bases). The germline gives CDR1 SGHAT, CDR2 FQNNGV. V was trimmed by 3 bases and J by 1 base, leaving 13 bases between them. This CDR3 region has 15 residues. In DNA form, the CDR3 reads TGTGCCAGCAGCTTGGGCAGGGGAGGGTCCTACGAGCAGTACTTC. Translated, it gives CASSLGRGGSYEQYF. Together with reference TRBV11-2 and TRBJ2-7, the CDR3 gives the full variable domain: EAGVAQSPRYKIIEKRQSVAFWCNPISGHATLYWYQQILGQGPKLLIQFQNNGVVDDSQLPKDRFSAERLKGVDSTLKIQPAKLEDSAVYLCASSLGRGGSYEQYFGPGTRLTVT.

This clonotype came up a few times. The chain recombines TRBV7-8 with TRBJ2-3, with TRBD2 as a possible D gene (6 bases). The CDR3 has 15 amino acids. Between the trimmed V and J ends, which lost 2 bases and 8 bases, there was a span of 17 bases. Per germline, CDR1 SGHVS and CDR2 FQNEAQ. The CDR3 is CASSLYGGSTRTQYF. The CDR3 nucleotides are TGTGCCAGCAGCTTATATGGGGGGTCGACACGTACGCAGTATTTT.

This rearrangement joins TRBV9 to TRBJ1-4, with D unclear. CDR3 size: 15 residues. The germline CDR1 and CDR2 sequences are SGDLS and YYNGEE. Trimming took off 0 bases at V and 2 bases at J, with 8 bases between the two ends. The CDR3 spells CASSVEDVTNEKLFF. The CDR3 nucleotides read TGTGCCAGCAGCGTAGAAGATGTGACTAATGAAAAACTGTTTTTT.

This clonotype was recorded at least ten times. The chain couples TRBV20-1 to TRBJ2-2, with TRBD2 as a possible D gene (5 bases). The CDR3 is made up of 14 amino acids. CDR1 and CDR2 from the germline V gene are DFQATT and SNEGSKA (reference sequence). The V end was cut by 3 bases, the J end by 1 base, with 9 bases between. The CDR3 coding sequence is TGCAGTGCTAGCCGGGGTCTGAACACCGGGGAGCTGTTTTTT. This gives the protein CSASRGLNTGELFF.

V is TRBV4-3 and J is TRBJ2-3, with 10 bases fitting TRBD2. Germline V lookup: CDR1 LGHNA, CDR2 YSLEER. CDR3 length: 14 amino acids. Trimming removed 8 bases from V and 8 bases from J; junction bases left unmatched: 10. CDR3 DNA: TGCGCCAGCCGGCTAGCGGGAGAAGAAGGTACGCAGTATTTT. Amino acid sequence: CASRLAGEEGTQYF.

The chain carries TRBV27 and TRBJ1-2; D perhaps matches TRBD1 (5 bases). The V end lost 2 bases, the J end lost 3 bases, and 10 bases lay between the germline ends. The CDR3 runs 14 residues. Germline CDR1 and CDR2: MNHEY and SMNVEV (reference sequence). CDR3 sequence (DNA): TGTGCCAGCAGTTTAGGAGGGGAGGACTATGGCTACACCTTC. Its translation: CASSLGGEDYGYTF.

The table lists this clonotype with a few counts. CDR3 coding DNA: TGTGCCAGCAGCTTAGGGGGGGAATTGAACACTGAAGCTTTCTTT. It encodes CASSLGGELNTEAFF. The genes are TRBV7-9 and TRBJ1-1; D is possibly TRBD1 (5 bases). The CDR3 has 15 residues. CDR1 is SEHNR, CDR2 FQNEAQ, per germline (reference sequence). V lost 1 base and J 0 bases, leaving 9 bases between the germline ends. The variable domain in full, completed from reference TRBV7-9 and TRBJ1-1, reads DTGVSQNPRHKITKRGQNVTFRCDPISEHNRLYWYRQTLGQGPEFLTYFQNEAQLEKSRLLSDRFSAERPKGSFSTLEIQRTEQGDSAMYLCASSLGGELNTEAFFGQGTRLTVV.

The V call is TRBV7-2, the J call TRBJ2-7, with 7 bases that match TRBD1. This CDR3 has 14 amino acids. Germline CDR1 and CDR2: SGHTA and FQGNSA. The V segment lost 6 bases and the J segment 3 bases; nucleotides outside the gene matches: 8. The CDR3 protein is CASRFGTVDYEQYF. In nucleotides, the CDR3 is TGTGCCAGCAGATTCGGGACAGTCGACTACGAGCAGTACTTC.

This clonotype was seen only once. The V and J genes are TRBV5-1 and TRBJ1-2; D gene uncertain. CDR3 length equals 14 residues. V lost 2 bases, J lost 4 bases, and 12 bases lay in between. CDR1 SGHRS and CDR2 YFSETQ come from the germline V gene. CDR3 sequence: CASSFPSEGYGYTF. CDR3 nucleotides: TGCGCCAGCAGCTTTCCTTCGGAGGGCTATGGCTACACCTTC.

This clonotype occurred a few times. This rearrangement joins TRBV9 to TRBJ2-2; TRBD2 matches 11 bases. This CDR3 spans 16 amino acids. Germline CDR1 SGDLS, CDR2 YYNGEE. J gave up 0 bases and V 4 bases, and 2 bases lay outside the gene matches. CDR3 sequence: CASSQTSGTNTGELFF. In DNA form, the CDR3 reads TGTGCCAGCAGCCAGACTAGCGGGACGAACACCGGGGAGCTGTTTTTT.

This clonotype came up many times. This chain connects TRBV6-5 to TRBJ2-3, with D unclear. CDR3 length equals 14 residues. CDR1 is MNHEY, CDR2 SVGAGI, per germline. Trimming left V 0 bases short and J 6 bases short, with 10 bases between. The CDR3 bases are TGTGCCAGCAGTTACTCGAGGTTGGGGGATACGCAGTATTTT. Its protein is CASSYSRLGDTQYF.

V is TRBV7-3 and J is TRBJ1-1, with a possible D match to TRBD1 (5 bases). Deletions cut 4 bases from V and 0 bases from J, with 6 bases between. The germline V gene has CDR1 SGHTA and CDR2 FQGTGA. The CDR3 spans 13 residues. In nucleotides, the CDR3 is TGTGCCAGCAGCTGGACACTGAACACTGAAGCTTTCTTT. It translates to CASSWTLNTEAFF.

The V and J genes are TRBV12-3 or TRBV12-4 and TRBJ1-5, with D maybe TRBD1 (5 bases). The CDR3 totals 15 residues. V gave up 3 bases and J gave up 4 bases, with 13 bases separating them. For the CDR3, the DNA is TGTGCCAGCAGTTTGGGGAACAGGAGAAATCAGCCCCAGCATTTT. The encoded protein is CASSLGNRRNQPQHF.

Worth noting for this clonotype: The junction shows a germline mismatch at one end, possibly a read error. The V call is TRBV7-7, the J call TRBJ2-3, with TRBD2 matching over 7 bases. Germline CDR1 is SSHAT and CDR2 is FNYEAQ (reference sequence). CDR3 length: 15 amino acids. The CDR3 nucleotides read TGTGCTAGCAGCCCCACAGCGACTAGCATAGATACGCAGTATTTT. Translated: CASSPTATSIDTQYF.

The J gene is TRBJ1-2, the V gene TRBV5-1; 7 nucleotides match TRBD1. This CDR3 region has 14 residues. With 5 bases clipped from V and 5 bases from J, the junction kept 9 bases outside the gene matches. The germline gives CDR1 SGHRS, CDR2 YFSETQ. The CDR3 here is CASRQDRAEYGYTF. The CDR3 coding sequence is TGCGCCAGCAGGCAAGACAGGGCTGAGTATGGCTACACCTTC.

This clonotype was counted between two and nine times. The gene calls are TRBV7-2 and TRBJ1-4; D gene ambiguous. The V and J ends lost 0 bases and 8 bases respectively, with 13 bases between them. From germline, CDR1 is SGHTA and CDR2 FQGNSA. The CDR3 is 15 amino acids. CDR3 nucleotides: TGTGCCAGCAGCTTAGCGCTCGGGAGAGTCGAAAAACTGTTTTTT. Protein: CASSLALGRVEKLFF.